Listed here is a single T cell receptor (beta chain). Its antigen is still unknown. The data are from a study of T cell repertoires in cytomegalovirus infection. TCRdb re-derived calls from the reads in MiXCR, one entry per CDR3 protein. The sample includes about 34,000 distinct CDR3 sequences, roughly 54% of them seen just once. There are 16 residues in the CDR3. Trimming removed 5 bases from V and 0 bases from J, with 14 bases in between. The germline V gene has CDR1 MNHEY and CDR2 SMNVEV (reference sequence). The sample consisted of CD8+ T cells from cultured PBMCs, taken from culture after CMV antigen stimulation. The sequence was collected from a human donor in good health (CMV status not recorded). Some clones in this sample may be carry-over from other donors' samples. The chain is built from TRBV27 and TRBJ1-5, with no clear D. This CDR3 is CASSPSDGDSNQPQHF. The CDR3 nucleotides read TGTGCCAGCAGTCCGTCCGACGGGGATAGCAATCAGCCCCAGCATTTT.